The rows below give T cell receptor beta chains drawn from one sample of a study of cytomegalovirus exposure and HLA in healthy donors. TCRdb's table, derived via immunoSEQ multiplex PCR, lists solely in-frame clones and lacks some. In the table there are around 200,000 clones, 75% to 90% of which are singletons. The sample was PBMCs. These receptors were collected from a woman aged 18-29 years in good health and CMV-seronegative. CDR3s include the opening cysteine and the closing phenylalanine or tryptophan. The order of the fields is V gene, clone size, D gene, J gene, CDR3 DNA, CDR3 protein. The D gene is left open where the match is weak. Clone size, where shown, is once, few, many, or a class for clones that have expanded.

TRBV6-6	-	-	TRBJ2-5	TGTGCCAGCAGTTACTCGAGCGCGTACCAAGAGACCCAGTACTTC	CASSYSSAYQETQYF
TRBV6-6	few	-	TRBJ1-2	TGTGCCAGCAGTGGACAGCCTTTGGAAGGCTACACCTTC	CASSGQPLEGYTF
TRBV6-4	-	TRBD2	TRBJ2-3	TGTGCCAGCAGTACGACTAGCGGGGGGGCCAAAGATACGCAGTATTTT	CASSTTSGGAKDTQYF
TRBV19	-	-	TRBJ2-2	TGTGCCAGTAGTATTTCTATTAGCGACGGGGAGCTGTTTTTT	CASSISISDGELFF
TRBV11-2	few	-	TRBJ1-1	TGTGCCAGCAGCCGACCGACAGGTCCGAACACTGAAGCTTTCTTT	CASSRPTGPNTEAFF
TRBV4-1	-	TRBD1	TRBJ1-3	TGCGCCAGCAGCCAAGAGGGGGCAGGGGGCGGAAACACCATATATTTT	CASSQEGAGGGNTIYF
TRBV7-9	-	-	TRBJ2-7	TGTGCCAGCAGCTTAGCCGTCTACGAGCAGTACTTC	CASSLAVYEQYF
TRBV2	-	-	TRBJ1-1	TGTGCCAGAAGGCGGGGCCGGGGCACTGAAGCTTTCTTT	CARRRGRGTEAFF
TRBV4-1	-	TRBD1	TRBJ2-7	TGCGCCAGCAGCCAAGATCCAATAAACAGGGGCAACGAGCAGTACTTC	CASSQDPINRGNEQYF
TRBV15	-	TRBD1	TRBJ2-1	TGTGCCACCAGCACCCCGCAGGGGGAACTGCGAAATGAGCAGTTCTTC	CATSTPQGELRNEQFF
TRBV28	-	TRBD2	TRBJ2-7	TGTGCCAGCAGTTCCCCAAGGACTAGCGGGAGTTACGAGCAGTACTTC	CASSSPRTSGSYEQYF
TRBV29-1	-	TRBD1	TRBJ1-2	TGCAGCGTTGAAGAATGGGCGACAGGGGGGACCTATGGCTACACCTTC	CSVEEWATGGTYGYTF
TRBV7-8	-	TRBD1	TRBJ2-7	TGTGCCAGCAGCAACACCGGACAGGGCATCTCCTACGAGCAGTACTTC	CASSNTGQGISYEQYF
TRBV18	once	-	TRBJ2-5	TGTGCCAGCTCACCTGGGGTAGCGAATCGAGAGACCCAGTACTTC	CASSPGVANRETQYF
TRBV6-1	few	-	TRBJ1-2	TGTGCCAGCAGTGAATGGAACAGTAAATACTATGGCTACACCTTC	CASSEWNSKYYGYTF
TRBV2	-	-	TRBJ1-2	TGTGCCAGCAGTGACAGGGAGGCCTATGGCTACACCTTC	CASSDREAYGYTF
TRBV5-1	-	TRBD2	TRBJ2-5	TGCGCCAGCAGCCCGGGGGGATCCCAAGAGACCCAGTACTTC	CASSPGGSQETQYF
TRBV2	-	-	TRBJ2-5	TGTGCCGGACGGACAGATCAAGAGACCCAGTACTTC	CAGRTDQETQYF
TRBV6-1	-	TRBD1	TRBJ1-4	TGTGCCAGCACCGTCGGACAGGGACGGGAAAAACTGTTTTTT	CASTVGQGREKLFF
TRBV27	-	TRBD1	TRBJ2-7	TGTGCCAGCAGTTCGAGACAGGGGTCCTACGAGCAGTACTTC	CASSSRQGSYEQYF
TRBV2	-	TRBD1	TRBJ2-5	TGTGCCAGAGGTGGTCAGGGGGCGAAGACCCAGTACTTC	CARGGQGAKTQYF
TRBV28	-	TRBD1	TRBJ1-2	TGTGCCAGCGGGAACAGGGGGTTTTATGGCTACACCTTC	CASGNRGFYGYTF
TRBV5-5	-	TRBD2	TRBJ2-1	TGTGCCAGCAGCTCGAGTGCTAGCGGGGACAATGAGCAGTTCTTC	CASSSSASGDNEQFF
TRBV29-1	-	TRBD1	TRBJ1-3	TGCAGCGTTGGACAGGGGGCAGCTGGAAACACCATATATTTT	CSVGQGAAGNTIYF
TRBV20-1	-	-	TRBJ1-2	TGCAGTGCTAGTACGGGAATTGGCTACACCTTC	CSASTGIGYTF
TRBV5-6	once	-	TRBJ1-1	TGTGCCAGCAGCTTGGAGAGGGGGACCACTGAAGCTTTCTTT	CASSLERGTTEAFF
TRBV9	-	-	TRBJ2-7	TGTGCCAGCAGCGCCTCAGGGGTCCCAGGTTTTTACGAGCAGTACTTC	CASSASGVPGFYEQYF
TRBV7-3	-	-	TRBJ2-1	TGTGCCAGCAGCTCCCGTGAGGGACTTAAGTTCTTC	CASSSREGLKFF
TRBV4-2	-	TRBD2	TRBJ2-7	TGTGCCAGCAGCCAAGCTCTAGCGGGGGGGCAGTCCTACGAGCAGTACTTC	CASSQALAGGQSYEQYF
TRBV27	-	TRBD2	TRBJ2-5	TGTGCCAGCAGTTTAGGGCTAGCGGGAGAAGAGACCCAGTACTTC	CASSLGLAGEETQYF
TRBV2	few	TRBD1	TRBJ2-7	TGTGCCAGCAGCCGACGACAGGGAGACGAGCAGTACTTC	CASSRRQGDEQYF
TRBV2	-	-	TRBJ2-1	TGTGCCAGCAGAATCCCCGGCTACAATGAGCAGTTCTTC	CASRIPGYNEQFF
TRBV6-1	-	TRBD1	TRBJ2-3	TGTGCCAGCGAATGGGACAGCCTCCTTGATACGCAGTATTTT	CASEWDSLLDTQYF
TRBV16	-	TRBD1	TRBJ2-3	TGTGCCAGCAGCCAACAGACAGGGGTTTCCTCTGCTACGCAGTATTTT	CASSQQTGVSSATQYF